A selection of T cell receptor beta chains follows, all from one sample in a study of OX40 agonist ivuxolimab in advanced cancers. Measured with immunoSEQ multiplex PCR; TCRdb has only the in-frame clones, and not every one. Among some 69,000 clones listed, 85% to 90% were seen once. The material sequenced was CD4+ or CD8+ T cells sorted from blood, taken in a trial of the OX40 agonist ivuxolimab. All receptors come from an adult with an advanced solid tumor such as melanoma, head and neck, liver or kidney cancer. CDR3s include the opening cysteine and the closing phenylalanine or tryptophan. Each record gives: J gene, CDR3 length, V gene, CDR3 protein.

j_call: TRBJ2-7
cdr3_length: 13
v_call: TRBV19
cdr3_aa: CASRGGSPYEQYF

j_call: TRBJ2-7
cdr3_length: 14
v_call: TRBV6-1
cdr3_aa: CASNPGTLPREQYF

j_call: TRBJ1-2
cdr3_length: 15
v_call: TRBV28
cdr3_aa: CASSSVDRATYGYTF

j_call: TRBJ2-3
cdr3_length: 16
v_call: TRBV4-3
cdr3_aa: CASSPLTGASTDTQYF

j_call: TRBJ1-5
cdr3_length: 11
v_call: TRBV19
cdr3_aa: CASGGNQPQHF

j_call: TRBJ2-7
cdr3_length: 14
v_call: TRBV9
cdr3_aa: CASSAGPGNYEQYF

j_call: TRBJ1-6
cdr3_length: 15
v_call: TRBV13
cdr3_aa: CASSLRTVNNSPLHF

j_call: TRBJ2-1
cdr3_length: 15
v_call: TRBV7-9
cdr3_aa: CASSLGTSGYNEQFF

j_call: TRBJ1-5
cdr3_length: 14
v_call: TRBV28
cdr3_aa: CASLGGGSNQPQHF

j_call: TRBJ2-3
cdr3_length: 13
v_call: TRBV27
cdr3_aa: CASIKRETDTQYF

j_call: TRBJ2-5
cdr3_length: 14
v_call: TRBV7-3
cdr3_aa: CASSFGGGTETQYF

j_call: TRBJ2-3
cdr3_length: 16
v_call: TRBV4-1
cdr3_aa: CASSQDRQGGTDTQYF

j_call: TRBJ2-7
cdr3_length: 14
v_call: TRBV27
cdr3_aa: CASSSHPGRERQYF

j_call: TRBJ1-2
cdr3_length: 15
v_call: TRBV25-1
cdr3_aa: CASRGQGQGGLSDTF

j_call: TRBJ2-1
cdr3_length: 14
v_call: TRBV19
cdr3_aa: CATKGLAVYNEQFF

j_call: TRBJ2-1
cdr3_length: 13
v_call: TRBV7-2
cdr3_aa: CASSLSPYNEQFF

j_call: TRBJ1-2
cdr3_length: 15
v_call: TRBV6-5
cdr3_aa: CASSSGGGLSRGYTF

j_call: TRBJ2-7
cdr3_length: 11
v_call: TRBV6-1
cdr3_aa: CAIASGYEQYF

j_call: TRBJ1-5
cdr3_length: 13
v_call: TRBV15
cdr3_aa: CATSRESSGPQHF

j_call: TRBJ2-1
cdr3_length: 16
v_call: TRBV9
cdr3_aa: CASSTSPHRDTNEQFF

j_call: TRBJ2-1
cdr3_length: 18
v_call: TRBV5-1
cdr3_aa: CASSLARGQGYPYNEQFF

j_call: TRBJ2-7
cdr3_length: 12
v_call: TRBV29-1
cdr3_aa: CSVSWGAHEQYF

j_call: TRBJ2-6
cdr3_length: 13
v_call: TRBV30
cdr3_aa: CARTASGANVLTF

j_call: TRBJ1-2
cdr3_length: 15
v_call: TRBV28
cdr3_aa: CASSPRQAPLDGYTF

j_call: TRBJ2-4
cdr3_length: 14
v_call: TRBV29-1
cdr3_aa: CSATRQGDKNIQYF

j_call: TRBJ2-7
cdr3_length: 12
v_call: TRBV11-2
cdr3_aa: CASSFQQGQQYF

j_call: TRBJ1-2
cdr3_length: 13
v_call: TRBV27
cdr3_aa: CASSRGTVYGYTF

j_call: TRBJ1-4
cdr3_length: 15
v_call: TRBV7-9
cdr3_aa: CASSLAPGELRKLFF

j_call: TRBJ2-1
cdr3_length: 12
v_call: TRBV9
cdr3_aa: CASSVEGSEQFF

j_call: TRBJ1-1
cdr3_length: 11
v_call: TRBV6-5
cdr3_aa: CASRVTWEAFF

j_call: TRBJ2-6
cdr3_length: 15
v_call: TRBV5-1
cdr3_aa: CASNPDNSGANVLTF

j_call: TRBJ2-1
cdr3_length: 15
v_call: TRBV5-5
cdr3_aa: CASSMGLAGVSEQFF

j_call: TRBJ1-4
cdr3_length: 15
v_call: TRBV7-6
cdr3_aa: CASSRAGGPNEKLFF

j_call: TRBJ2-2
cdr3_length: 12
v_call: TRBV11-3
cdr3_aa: CASSLAWGELFF

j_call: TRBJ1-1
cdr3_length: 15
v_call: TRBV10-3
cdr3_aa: CAISVTTGEGTEAFF

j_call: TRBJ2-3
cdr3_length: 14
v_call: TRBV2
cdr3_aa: CASRLAGALDTQYF

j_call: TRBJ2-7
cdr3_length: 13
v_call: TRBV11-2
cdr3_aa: CASKLPGGAEQYF

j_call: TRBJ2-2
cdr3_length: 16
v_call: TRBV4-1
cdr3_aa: CASSQEGRGDAGELFF

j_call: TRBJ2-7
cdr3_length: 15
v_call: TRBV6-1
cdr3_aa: CASSALASSSYEQYF

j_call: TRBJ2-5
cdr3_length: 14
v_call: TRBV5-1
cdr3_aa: CASSLFMGGETQYF

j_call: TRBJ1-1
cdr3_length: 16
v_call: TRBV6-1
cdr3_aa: CASSEAWGRRGTEAFF

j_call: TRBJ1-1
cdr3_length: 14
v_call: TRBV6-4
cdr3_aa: CASSINSMNTEAFF

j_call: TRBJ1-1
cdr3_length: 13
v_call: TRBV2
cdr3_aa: CASSGYGTTEAFF

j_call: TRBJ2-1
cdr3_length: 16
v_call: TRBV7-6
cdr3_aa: CASSSEQVSSYNEQFF

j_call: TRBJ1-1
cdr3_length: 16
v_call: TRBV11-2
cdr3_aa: CASSPSAQGSFTEAFF

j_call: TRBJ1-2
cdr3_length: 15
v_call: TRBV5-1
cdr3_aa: CASSLLASINYGYTF